One and the same sample provided the 32 T cell receptor beta chains below, sequenced in a study of T cell responses to AZD1222 COVID-19 vaccine. Using immunoSEQ multiplex PCR, the repertoire was profiled, and TCRdb retains in-frame clones only, with some absent. The table records about 120,000 clones, 70% to 85% of them present only once. The starting material was peripheral blood, obtained on day 0 of AZD1222 vaccination. The receptor source for this set is an adult in good health.

The chain recombines TRBV29-1 with TRBJ1-2; D call uncertain. V was shortened by 6 bases and J by 4 bases, with 12 bases between the two germline ends. The CDR3 spans 12 residues. Germline V gene sequence: CDR1 SQVTM, CDR2 ANQGSEA. The CDR3 protein is CSVRTVGYGYTF. CDR3 coding DNA: TGCAGCGTCCGAACGGTAGGCTATGGCTACACCTTC.

This rearrangement joins TRBV4-1 to TRBJ2-5; D uncertain. This CDR3 is built from 14 residues. CDR1 is MGHRA, CDR2 YSYEKL, per germline. Trimming pared 2 bases from V and 5 bases from J, leaving 12 bases between. The DNA for the CDR3 is TGCGCCAGCAGCCAACCTTCGGCCGGGGAGACCCAGTACTTC. Its protein is CASSQPSAGETQYF.

CDR3 bases: TGTGCCAGCAGCGTAGGGCAGGGGGGCACTGAAGCTTTCTTT. This sequence encodes CASSVGQGGTEAFF. This sequence joins TRBV9 and TRBJ1-1; 7 bases are shared with TRBD1. Trimming removed 0 bases from V and 4 bases from J; junction bases left unmatched: 3. The germline V gene has CDR1 SGDLS and CDR2 YYNGEE. This CDR3 comprises 14 residues. The full variable domain, rest sourced from reference TRBV9 and TRBJ1-1, is DSGVTQTPKHLITATGQRVTLRCSPRSGDLSVYWYQQSLDQGLQFLIQYYNGEERAKGNILERFSAQQFPDLHSELNLSSLELGDSALYFCASSVGQGGTEAFFGQGTRLTVV.

The V and J genes are TRBV6-5 and TRBJ1-1; no firm D call. CDR3 size: 13 residues. The V and J ends lost 7 bases and 3 bases respectively, with 12 bases between them. Germline assignment: CDR1 MNHEY and CDR2 SVGAGI. The CDR3 spells CASTTSVYTEAFF. CDR3 DNA sequence: TGTGCCAGCACCACCTCAGTTTACACTGAAGCTTTCTTT.

The V and J genes are TRBV28 and TRBJ2-5, with 7 bases identical to TRBD1. The CDR3 has 15 residues. V dropped 3 bases and J dropped 3; count of bases not matched to a gene: 7. Germline V lookup: CDR1 MDHEN, CDR2 SYDVKM. The CDR3 region is CASSLPEGTEETQYF. In DNA form, the CDR3 reads TGTGCCAGCAGTTTGCCCGAAGGGACAGAAGAGACCCAGTACTTC.

CDR3 protein: CASSPRWGSGNTIYF. DNA of the CDR3: TGTGCCAGCAGCCCCCGGTGGGGCTCTGGAAACACCATATATTTT. The V and J genes are TRBV9 and TRBJ1-3; D ambiguous. CDR3 length: 15 amino acids. The germline gives CDR1 SGDLS, CDR2 YYNGEE. Trimming shortened V by 4 bases and J by 0 bases, and 11 bases separated the two germline ends.

The rearrangement links TRBV14 to TRBJ1-2; D gene uncertain. Germline V lookup: CDR1 SGHDN, CDR2 FVKESK. The CDR3 sequence is 13 residues long. Trimming stripped 1 base from V and 7 bases from J, with 10 bases between. The CDR3 protein is CASSQGIWGGYTF. Here the CDR3 DNA reads TGTGCCAGCAGCCAAGGGATTTGGGGTGGCTACACCTTC.

V usage is TRBV5-6 and J usage is TRBJ2-2; the D is unclear. The germline V gene has CDR1 SGHDT and CDR2 YYEEEE. The CDR3 has 13 residues. Between the trimmed V and J ends, which lost 4 bases and 5 bases, there was a span of 9 bases. CDR3 sequence: CASSRGGTGELFF. CDR3 sequence (DNA): TGTGCCAGCAGCCGTGGCGGTACCGGGGAGCTGTTTTTT.

This chain joins TRBV20-1 and TRBJ2-1; TRBD2 might be the D (5 bases). The CDR3 covers 11 residues. Trimming took off 5 bases at V and 10 bases at J, with 12 bases between the two ends. Germline V CDR1 and CDR2: DFQATT, SNEGSKA (reference sequence). The chain's CDR3 is CSASRGLEQFF. The CDR3 DNA is TGCAGTGCTTCCCGGGGTTTAGAGCAGTTCTTC.

This clone was found a few times. The same CDR3 also results from other DNA sequences found in this sample. The chain carries TRBV12-3 or TRBV12-4 and TRBJ2-5; 7 nucleotides match TRBD2. The CDR3 is 13 amino acids. V shed 2 bases and J 5 bases; nucleotides not matched to a gene: 2. CDR3 sequence reads: CASSLSGVETQYF. CDR3 DNA: TGTGCCAGCAGTTTAAGCGGGGTTGAGACCCAGTACTTC.

This clone was counted between two and nine times. The CDR3 here is CSALRDRGYEQYF. CDR3 DNA sequence: TGCAGCGCCCTCCGGGACAGGGGGTACGAGCAGTACTTC. The V gene is TRBV29-1, the J gene TRBJ2-7; TRBD1 agrees at 11 bases. Trimming cost V 7 bases and J 4 bases; bases outside gene matches: 6. Germline assignment: CDR1 SQVTM and CDR2 ANQGSEA. The CDR3 is 13 residues long.

The chain combines TRBV30 with TRBJ1-3; the D is unclear. CDR1 and CDR2 from the germline V gene are GTSNPN and SVGIG (reference sequence). The CDR3 is made up of 14 amino acids. Trimming took 7 bases from V and 0 from J, leaving 13 bases between them. This chain's CDR3 is CASRAGSSGNTIYF. CDR3 in DNA: TGTGCCTCGAGGGCTGGTAGCTCTGGAAACACCATATATTTT.

The count of this clone is one. The chain carries TRBV7-9 and TRBJ1-3; D is unresolved. The V end lost 5 bases, the J end lost 4 bases, and 12 bases lay between the germline ends. CDR1 and CDR2 (germline): SEHNR, FQNEAQ (reference sequence). The length of the CDR3 is 14 residues. CDR3 in amino acids: CASSTGPAGNTIYF. The CDR3, as DNA: TGTGCCAGCAGCACGGGCCCCGCGGGAAACACCATATATTTT.

In regard to this clone: This CDR3 is also generated by other DNA sequences in the sample. The rearrangement uses TRBV10-3 and TRBJ2-7; D may be TRBD2 (6 bases). CDR1 and CDR2 (germline): ENHRY, SYGVKD. V was shortened by 8 bases and J by 4 bases, with 15 bases between the two germline ends. This CDR3 comprises 13 residues. The CDR3: CAISAQGGYEQYF. The CDR3 coding sequence is TGTGCCATCTCGGCCCAGGGAGGTTACGAGCAGTACTTC.

In its sample, this clone was seen many times. The chain carries TRBV7-3 and TRBJ1-2, with D perhaps TRBD1 (5 bases). Germline V CDR1 and CDR2: SGHTA, FQGTGA. CDR3 length: 20 residues. Trimming shortened V by 1 base and J by 5 bases, and 29 bases separated the two germline ends. The CDR3 protein is CASSLILRGGGAQTLYGYTF. The CDR3 DNA is TGTGCCAGCAGCTTAATTTTAAGGGGTGGAGGGGCCCAGACACTGTATGGCTACACCTTC.

The sample holds one count of this clone. The chain is built from TRBV3-1 (or the pseudogene TRBV3-2) and TRBJ2-1; 9 bases map to TRBD2. The CDR3 contains 13 residues. The V segment lost 6 bases and the J segment 7 bases; nucleotides outside the gene matches: 4. Germline V gene lookup returns CDR1 LGHDT and CDR2 YNNKEL (reference sequence). The CDR3 reads CASSGSGGNEQFF. In DNA, the CDR3 is TGTGCCAGCAGTGGTAGCGGGGGTAATGAGCAGTTCTTC.

The chain links TRBV3-1 (or the pseudogene TRBV3-2) to TRBJ1-2; 8 positions agree with TRBD1. This CDR3 comprises 13 residues. The V gene end was trimmed by 4 bases and the J gene end by 8 bases; junction bases not matched to a gene: 6. Germline V lookup: CDR1 LGHDT, CDR2 YNNKEL (reference sequence). CDR3 in amino acids: CASSPQGAGGYTF. The DNA of the CDR3 is TGTGCCAGCAGCCCTCAGGGGGCGGGAGGCTACACCTTC.

The chain employs TRBV11-2 and TRBJ1-1; 7 bases fit TRBD1. This CDR3 is 13 amino acids long. Trimming removed 0 bases from V and 6 bases from J; junction bases left unmatched: 1. CDR1 and CDR2 from the germline V gene are SGHAT and FQNNGV. CDR3 DNA sequence: TGTGCCAGCAGCTTAGATCAGGGGGCTGAAGCTTTCTTT. Its translation: CASSLDQGAEAFF. Full variable domain (rest looked up from reference TRBV11-2 and TRBJ1-1): EAGVAQSPRYKIIEKRQSVAFWCNPISGHATLYWYQQILGQGPKLLIQFQNNGVVDDSQLPKDRFSAERLKGVDSTLKIQPAKLEDSAVYLCASSLDQGAEAFFGQGTRLTVV.

The chain carries TRBV13 and TRBJ2-5; 9 nucleotides match TRBD2. The CDR3 has 15 residues. Unmatched junction bases numbered 6, after V lost 5 bases and J lost 2 bases. The V gene's germline CDR1 is PRHDT and CDR2 FYEKMQ (reference sequence). The CDR3 here is CASSPGTSRQETQYF. For the CDR3, the DNA is TGTGCCAGCAGCCCAGGGACTAGCAGGCAAGAGACCCAGTACTTC.

V is TRBV28 and J is TRBJ1-1; D is unclear. This CDR3 comprises 15 residues. The germline V gene has CDR1 MDHEN and CDR2 SYDVKM. Trimming removed 6 bases from V and 2 bases from J, with 16 bases in between. CDR3 amino acids: CASRRWGGLNTEAFF. For the CDR3, the DNA is TGTGCCAGCAGGCGTTGGGGAGGACTTAACACTGAAGCTTTCTTT. The full variable domain, with the rest looked up from reference TRBV28 and TRBJ1-1, is DVKVTQSSRYLVKRTGEKVFLECVQDMDHENMFWYRQDPGLGLRLIYFSYDVKMKEKGDIPEGYSVSREKKERFSLILESASTNQTSMYLCASRRWGGLNTEAFFGQGTRLTVV.

This sequence joins TRBV19 and TRBJ2-2; D may correspond to TRBD1 or TRBD2 (5 bases each). Germline V gene sequence: CDR1 LNHDA, CDR2 SQIVND (reference sequence). Trimming pared 8 bases from V and 0 bases from J, leaving 10 bases between. The CDR3 sequence is 14 residues long. As DNA, the CDR3 is TGTGCCAGTCGAGGGGACCCGAACACCGGGGAGCTGTTTTTT. Encoded protein: CASRGDPNTGELFF.

The chain joins TRBV10-3 to TRBJ1-2, with a possible D match to TRBD1 (6 bases). Germline-derived CDR1 and CDR2 are ENHRY and SYGVKD. This CDR3 is built from 13 residues. V shed 4 bases and J shed 4 bases, with 10 bases lying between them. The CDR3, as DNA: TGTGCCATCAGTGGACAGGTTGGCTATGGCTACACCTTC. This sequence encodes CAISGQVGYGYTF.

The rearrangement joins TRBV2 to TRBJ1-2; 10 bases are a match to TRBD1. The J segment lost 3 bases and the V segment lost 6 bases, leaving 10 bases of the junction unmatched. The CDR3 extends over 16 amino acids. Looked up from germline, CDR1 is SNHLY and CDR2 is FYNNEI. CDR3 coding DNA: TGTGCCAGCAGGGAAAGGGCCGGGACAGGGGACTATGGCTACACCTTC. Its protein is CASRERAGTGDYGYTF.

The genes are TRBV5-4 and TRBJ1-2; D not certain. The CDR3 extends over 13 amino acids. The V and J ends lost 1 base and 6 bases respectively, with 10 bases between them. Germline assignment: CDR1 SGHNT and CDR2 YYREEE (reference sequence). The CDR3 DNA reads TGTGCCAGCAGCTTGCCGCCGGGAAATGGCTACACCTTC. Amino acids: CASSLPPGNGYTF.

V usage is TRBV30 and J usage is TRBJ1-5; 12 nucleotides align to TRBD1. The ends lost 2 bases at V and 1 base at J; junction bases unmatched: 6. Germline V gene sequence: CDR1 GTSNPN, CDR2 SVGIG (reference sequence). The CDR3 covers 17 residues. The CDR3 DNA sequence: TGTGCCTGGAGTTCGGGACAGGGGGCGGTCAGCAATCAGCCCCAGCATTTT. Its translation: CAWSSGQGAVSNQPQHF.

The chain joins TRBV5-1 to TRBJ2-7; 10 nucleotides match TRBD1. CDR3 size: 16 residues. V lost 5 bases, J lost 7 bases, and 15 bases stayed unmatched. The germline gives CDR1 SGHRS, CDR2 YFSETQ. The CDR3 is CASSSKSGTGANEQYF. In DNA, the CDR3 is TGCGCCAGCAGTTCGAAATCCGGGACAGGGGCGAATGAGCAGTACTTC.

This chain joins TRBV4-1 and TRBJ2-5; 8 bases line up with TRBD1. CDR1 and CDR2 from the germline V gene are MGHRA and YSYEKL. Germline trimming cut 0 bases from V and 1 base from J; bases unmatched to any gene: 7. The CDR3 is made up of 17 amino acids. CDR3 loop: CASSQDPTGAVQETQYF. CDR3 bases: TGCGCCAGCAGCCAAGACCCGACAGGGGCGGTCCAAGAGACCCAGTACTTC.

This chain connects TRBV28 to TRBJ1-2, with TRBD1 matching over 7 bases. Germline-derived CDR1 and CDR2 are MDHEN and SYDVKM. The CDR3 runs to 16 residues. Trimming took 5 bases from V and 5 from J; bases not matched to a gene: 14. The CDR3 is CASSSGQATLPYGYTF. CDR3 in DNA: TGTGCCAGCAGTAGCGGACAGGCGACGTTACCTTATGGCTACACCTTC.

The rearrangement joins TRBV30 to TRBJ1-6; no clear D. This CDR3 has 16 residues. V gave up 1 base and J gave up 0 bases, with 10 bases separating them. Germline loops: CDR1 GTSNPN, CDR2 SVGIG (reference sequence). The CDR3 protein is CAWSDYSSSYNSPLHF. The DNA for the CDR3 is TGTGCCTGGAGTGACTACAGCAGCTCCTATAATTCACCCCTCCACTTT.

This chain links TRBV28 with TRBJ2-5, with 8 bases that match TRBD1. CDR1 is MDHEN and CDR2 is SYDVKM in the germline V gene. The CDR3 runs 14 residues. The V gene end was trimmed by 3 bases and the J gene end by 4 bases; junction bases not matched to a gene: 4. The CDR3 region is CASSFPGQGETQYF. CDR3 nucleotides: TGTGCCAGCAGTTTTCCCGGACAGGGAGAGACCCAGTACTTC.

The chain employs TRBV11-2 and TRBJ2-7; a possible D gene is TRBD2 (7 bases). Trimming shortened V by 5 bases and J by 3 bases, and 14 bases separated the two germline ends. From germline, CDR1 is SGHAT and CDR2 FQNNGV. This CDR3 is built from 14 residues. Written as DNA, the CDR3 is TGTGCCAGCAGCGAGGGGGGGCTGTACTACGAGCAGTACTTC. Its translation: CASSEGGLYYEQYF.

Turning to this clone: A read error may account for a junction end that differs from germline. The chain recombines TRBV7-9 with TRBJ1-5; D is unclear. Germline V gives CDR1 SEHNR, CDR2 FQNEAQ (reference sequence). There are 12 residues in the CDR3. CDR3 sequence (DNA): TGTGCCAGCAGTTTAGGACTTGGGGCCCAGCATTTT. It translates to CASSLGLGAQHF.